One and the same sample provided the 19 T cell receptor beta chains below, sequenced in a study of shared T cell receptors in the human thymus. The table came from immunoSEQ multiplex PCR; TCRdb's copy has only in-frame clones and leaves some out. Among hundreds of thousands of clones, over 75% were seen once, and the ten largest hold about 0.0094%. These data are also associated with another study on human thymus T cells.

Source material: thymocytes. The receptors were gathered from a boy under three years old with a congenital heart defect.

The chain couples TRBV7-9 to TRBJ1-2; 8 bases are a match to TRBD1. The CDR3 has 15 amino acids. CDR1 and CDR2 from the germline V gene are SEHNR and FQNEAQ (reference sequence). The V segment lost 0 bases and the J segment 4 bases; nucleotides outside the gene matches: 4. CDR3 DNA sequence: TGTGCCAGCAGCTTAGCGGACAGGGAAAGCTATGGCTACACCTTC. It translates to CASSLADRESYGYTF.

The V call is TRBV11-2, the J call TRBJ1-2; 11 bases align to TRBD1. V shed 5 bases, J shed 5 bases, and the junction held 13 bases outside the gene matches. This CDR3 is 17 amino acids long. CDR1 is SGHAT, CDR2 FQNNGV, per germline. CDR3 coding DNA: TGTGCCAGCAGCCGTCGCTACTCCGGGACAGGGGGATATGGCTACACCTTC. This codes for CASSRRYSGTGGYGYTF.

The rearrangement uses TRBV5-1 and TRBJ2-3; 8 bases line up with TRBD2. The V segment lost 2 bases and the J segment 4 bases; nucleotides outside the gene matches: 21. The CDR3 has 20 residues. Germline V gives CDR1 SGHRS, CDR2 YFSETQ. The CDR3 loop is CASSFDGPDPRAGGSDTQYF. The CDR3 bases are TGCGCCAGCAGCTTCGACGGACCGGATCCCCGGGCGGGGGGCTCAGATACGCAGTATTTT.

The CDR3 reads CASSPRRPYEQYF. The DNA of the CDR3 is TGTGCCAGCTCACCAAGGCGGCCCTACGAGCAGTACTTC. The genes are TRBV18 and TRBJ2-7, with D hard to call. Germline CDR1 and CDR2: KGHSH and LQKENI. V lost 2 bases to trimming and J lost 2 bases, with 7 bases between them. The CDR3 extends over 13 amino acids.

CDR3 loop: CAWSEQGPYGYTF. CDR3 nucleotides: TGTGCCTGGAGTGAACAGGGGCCCTATGGCTACACCTTC. This chain uses TRBV30 with TRBJ1-2; 7 bases map to TRBD1. V was pared by 1 base and J by 4 bases, with 3 bases of the junction left unmatched. CDR1 and CDR2 (germline): GTSNPN, SVGIG (reference sequence). The CDR3 loop spans 13 amino acids.

J is TRBJ1-4 and V is TRBV29-1, with D maybe TRBD1 (5 bases). Trimming shortened V by 2 bases and J by 5 bases, and 9 bases separated the two germline ends. Germline V CDR1 and CDR2: SQVTM, ANQGSEA. The CDR3 runs 13 residues. CDR3 region: CSVERGVNEKLFF. The CDR3 coding sequence is TGCAGCGTTGAAAGGGGCGTGAATGAAAAACTGTTTTTT.

The V gene is TRBV5-1, the J gene TRBJ2-1, with D possibly matching TRBD2 (5 bases). V was shortened by 5 bases and J by 0 bases, with 9 bases between the two germline ends. This CDR3 is built from 14 residues. Looked up from germline, CDR1 is SGHRS and CDR2 is YFSETQ. The CDR3 spells CASSHGSSYNEQFF. The CDR3 nucleotides are TGCGCCAGCAGTCATGGGAGCTCCTACAATGAGCAGTTCTTC. The full variable domain, with the rest looked up from reference TRBV5-1 and TRBJ2-1, is KAGVTQTPRYLIKTRGQQVTLSCSPISGHRSVSWYQQTPGQGLQFLFEYFSETQRNKGNFPGRFSGRQFSNSRSEMNVSTLELGDSALYLCASSHGSSYNEQFFGPGTRLTVL.

The chain carries TRBV29-1 and TRBJ1-3, with 7 bases lining up with TRBD1. The CDR3 is 14 residues long. The V gene's germline CDR1 is SQVTM and CDR2 ANQGSEA. Trimming cost V 7 bases and J 11 bases; bases outside gene matches: 17. The CDR3 spells CSDVDRDPRNAIYF. CDR3 DNA: TGCAGCGACGTCGACAGGGACCCGCGAAATGCCATATATTTT.

The chain links TRBV7-9 to TRBJ2-7; D perhaps matches TRBD2 (5 bases). The germline V and J ends were trimmed by 5 bases and 0 bases, with 20 bases remaining between them. CDR1 and CDR2 (germline): SEHNR, FQNEAQ (reference sequence). The CDR3 runs to 17 residues. Here the CDR3 reads CASSPTLGSSFSYEQYF. CDR3 in DNA: TGTGCCAGCAGCCCAACGTTGGGGAGTAGTTTCTCCTACGAGCAGTACTTC.

This chain connects TRBV19 to TRBJ2-4; no clear D gene. There are 11 residues in the CDR3. Per germline, CDR1 LNHDA and CDR2 SQIVND (reference sequence). V lost 3 bases, J lost 8 bases, and 5 bases lay in between. The CDR3 nucleotides are TGTGCCAGTAGTATTTTAGACATTCAGTACTTC. This gives the protein CASSILDIQYF.

This clone has a single count. The rearrangement uses TRBV6-1 and TRBJ2-7; possibly TRBD2 for D (5 bases). Trimming removed 4 bases from V and 3 bases from J, with 16 bases in between. Germline-derived CDR1 and CDR2 are MNHNS and SASEGT. The CDR3 has 15 amino acids. The CDR3 reads CASSGGVSDRYEQYF. The CDR3 DNA is TGTGCCAGCAGTGGTGGTGTTAGCGACCGCTACGAGCAGTACTTC.

As DNA, the CDR3 is TGTGCCAGCAGTTTGGGGGCAGGGGCCCGTAGTACGCAGTATTTT. Translated: CASSLGAGARSTQYF. The chain couples TRBV27 to TRBJ2-3, with D maybe TRBD1 (6 bases). The germline CDR1 and CDR2 sequences are MNHEY and SMNVEV (reference sequence). The length of the CDR3 is 15 residues. Trimming shortened V by 3 bases and J by 8 bases, and 18 bases separated the two germline ends.

The chain recombines TRBV9 with TRBJ1-1; 8 bases match TRBD1. CDR3 length: 15 amino acids. Germline V gene lookup returns CDR1 SGDLS and CDR2 YYNGEE. V was clipped by 2 bases and J by 6 bases; unmatched bases: 9. CDR3 sequence reads: CASSVTDRGDAEAFF. In DNA, the CDR3 is TGTGCCAGCAGCGTTACCGACAGGGGAGACGCTGAAGCTTTCTTT.

Only a few counts were recorded for this clone. The chain links TRBV29-1 to TRBJ1-6; D is ambiguous. V lost 6 bases and J lost 6, with 12 bases in between. CDR1 is SQVTM, CDR2 ANQGSEA, per germline. The CDR3 contains 13 residues. CDR3 DNA sequence: TGCAGCGTGAGGGTGAGGTCTAATTCACCCCTCCACTTT. Translating it yields CSVRVRSNSPLHF.

A single count supports this clone. The rearrangement uses TRBV5-1 and TRBJ2-1, with TRBD1 identical over 7 bases. The CDR3 spans 13 residues. Germline trimming cut 4 bases from V and 7 bases from J; bases unmatched to any gene: 5. In germline, CDR1 is SGHRS, CDR2 YFSETQ. CDR3 loop: CASSIGTDNEQFF. The CDR3 coding sequence is TGCGCCAGCAGCATCGGGACAGATAATGAGCAGTTCTTC.

The chain joins TRBV12-5 to TRBJ2-1; maybe TRBD2 (5 bases). Between the trimmed V and J ends, which lost 0 bases and 9 bases, there was a span of 27 bases. The CDR3 sequence is 19 residues long. Germline lookup yields CDR1 LGHNT and CDR2 FRNRAP. The CDR3 sequence is CASGLVATPGKGSVGEQFF. CDR3 in DNA: TGTGCTAGTGGTTTGGTAGCAACCCCGGGCAAAGGGAGTGTCGGTGAGCAGTTCTTC.

The chain has TRBV28 and TRBJ2-1; 10 bases agree with TRBD1. The length of the CDR3 is 17 residues. Per the germline V gene, CDR1 is MDHEN and CDR2 is SYDVKM. The ends lost 1 base at V and 6 bases at J; junction bases unmatched: 9. CDR3 bases: TGTGCCAGCAGTTTATACATGCCGGGACAGGGGATCAATGAGCAGTTCTTC. This encodes CASSLYMPGQGINEQFF.

The chain employs TRBV7-5 and TRBJ2-7; the table calls TRBD2, which could not be checked here. TRBV7-5 is a pseudogene locus. This CDR3 region has 17 residues. The DNA for the CDR3 is TGTGTCAGAAGCGTAGTTCCCGATAGTTCCCGAGGCGATGAGCAGTACTTC. Protein sequence: CVRSVVPDSSRGDEQYF.

The chain joins TRBV27 to TRBJ1-4, with D possibly TRBD1 on 6 matching bases. CDR3 length: 13 amino acids. CDR1 and CDR2 from the germline V gene are MNHEY and SMNVEV (reference sequence). V lost 4 bases to trimming and J lost 8 bases, with 11 bases between them. The CDR3: CASSWAGEEKLFF. CDR3 nucleotides: TGTGCCAGCAGTTGGGCAGGGGAAGAAAAACTGTTTTTT.